A selection of T cell receptor beta chains follows, all from one sample in a study of T cell repertoires in cytomegalovirus infection. A single record per CDR3 protein comes from TCRdb applying MiXCR to the reads. Among around 530,000 distinct CDR3 sequences listed, roughly 29% were seen once. What was sequenced was PBMCs. These TCRs come from a human donor in good health (CMV status not recorded). Some clones in this sample may be carry-over from other donors' samples. CDR3s include the opening cysteine and the closing phenylalanine or tryptophan. Fields, in order: V gene, J gene, clone size, D gene, CDR3 protein, CDR3 DNA. D genes are given only for firm matches. Clone size is not always given. Where it is, it says once, few, many or a class for expanded clones.

>TRBV2|TRBJ2-3|NA|NA
CASSEALEGTVDTQYF
TGTGCCAGCAGTGAAGCGCTTGAAGGTACTGTGGATACGCAGTATTTT
>TRBV27|TRBJ1-5|NA|TRBD1
CASRRGQGSNQPQHF
TGTGCCAGCAGGCGTGGACAGGGAAGCAATCAGCCCCAGCATTTT
>TRBV3-1|TRBJ2-3|NA|TRBD2
CASSQDRAGADTQYF
TGTGCCAGCAGCCAAGATAGAGCGGGAGCAGATACGCAGTATTTT
>TRBV12-3/TRBV12-4|TRBJ2-1|few|TRBD1
CASSVTLGQRQFF
TGTGCCAGCAGTGTTACCCTGGGACAGAGACAGTTCTTC
>TRBV11-3|TRBJ2-1|NA|TRBD2
CASSQNRLAGVEQFF
TGTGCCAGCAGCCAAAACCGACTAGCGGGAGTTGAGCAGTTCTTC
>TRBV29-1|TRBJ2-4|NA|NA
CSVGPSGNIQYF
TGCAGCGTTGGACCAAGCGGAAACATTCAGTACTTC
>TRBV6-5|TRBJ2-2|few|NA
CASSSGWQSATNTGELFF
TGTGCCAGCAGTTCCGGCTGGCAGAGCGCAACGAACACCGGGGAGCTGTTTTTT
>TRBV11-1|TRBJ2-5|few|NA
CASTYLGRETQYF
TGTGCCAGCACCTATTTGGGGCGAGAGACCCAGTACTTC
>TRBV12-3/TRBV12-4|TRBJ1-6|few|TRBD1
CASSLGQGAENSPLHF
TGTGCCAGCAGTTTAGGACAGGGGGCAGAGAATTCACCCCTCCACTTT
>TRBV29-1|TRBJ1-3|NA|NA
CSVESGNTIYF
TGCAGCGTTGAAAGTGGAAACACCATATATTTT
>TRBV24-1|TRBJ2-3|few|TRBD2
CATSDLRLGTSGRDTQYF
TGTGCCACCAGTGATTTGAGGCTGGGGACTAGCGGAAGAGATACGCAGTATTTT
>TRBV7-2|TRBJ2-7|many|NA
CASSSTGVGVAYEQYF
TGTGCCAGCAGCTCGACGGGGGTGGGAGTGGCCTACGAGCAGTACTTC
>TRBV7-9|TRBJ1-1|many|NA
CASSPLPQVWTEAFF
TGTGCCAGCAGCCCCTTGCCCCAGGTTTGGACTGAAGCTTTCTTT
>TRBV20-1|TRBJ2-5|many|TRBD1
CSARGITGESETQYF
TGCAGTGCTAGGGGTATCACAGGGGAGTCAGAGACCCAGTACTTC
>TRBV20-1|TRBJ2-7|few|TRBD2
CSAASGSYEQYF
TGCAGTGCTGCTAGCGGGAGCTACGAGCAGTACTTC
>TRBV30|TRBJ1-1|NA|NA
CAWSVRRGNTEAFF
TGTGCCTGGAGTGTAAGGAGGGGGAACACTGAAGCTTTCTTT
>TRBV14|TRBJ1-6|NA|NA
CASSLQLPRHSPLHF
TGTGCCAGCAGTCTTCAGTTACCGCGCCATTCACCCCTCCACTTT
>TRBV28|TRBJ2-1|NA|TRBD2
CASTSGGGRGVNEQFF
TGTGCCAGCACCTCTGGGGGCGGGAGGGGGGTAAATGAGCAGTTCTTC
>TRBV7-2|TRBJ2-7|many|NA
CASRLQISAYEQYF
TGTGCCAGCAGGCTACAGATTAGTGCCTACGAGCAGTACTTC
>TRBV12-3/TRBV12-4|TRBJ2-2|many|TRBD2
CASSLSVAGTGELFF
TGTGCCAGCAGTTTATCGGTAGCGGGGACCGGGGAGCTGTTTTTT
>TRBV7-8|TRBJ1-1|many|NA
CASSPLMDLRTEAFF
TGTGCCAGCAGCCCGCTGATGGATCTGAGGACTGAAGCTTTCTTT
>TRBV10-3|TRBJ1-4|NA|NA
CAIARQENERLFF
TGTGCCATCGCGAGACAGGAGAATGAAAGACTGTTTTTT
>TRBV4-3|TRBJ2-3|NA|TRBD1
CASSQETGAYSDTQYF
TGCGCCAGCAGCCAAGAAACAGGGGCCTACTCAGATACGCAGTATTTT
>TRBV7-2|TRBJ2-3|many|TRBD2
CASSFRTSMTDTQYF
TGTGCCAGCAGCTTCCGGACTAGCATGACAGATACGCAGTATTTT
>TRBV7-8|TRBJ2-7|few|TRBD2
CASSFTFKSGTYEQYF
TGTGCCAGCAGCTTCACTTTTAAAAGCGGGACCTACGAGCAGTACTTC
>TRBV2|TRBJ2-1|NA|NA
CASNPGTSLSYNEQFF
TGTGCCAGCAACCCCGGGACTTCCCTTTCCTACAATGAGCAGTTCTTC
>TRBV10-2|TRBJ2-5|few|NA
CASSEIGVGETQYF
TGCGCCAGCAGTGAGATCGGGGTAGGGGAGACCCAGTACTTC
>TRBV5-1|TRBJ1-5|few|TRBD1
CASSTGQGPNQPQHF
TGCGCCAGCAGCACGGGACAGGGCCCGAATCAGCCCCAGCATTTT
>TRBV7-2|TRBJ1-6|few|TRBD1
CASSLRNQGASNNSPLHF
TGTGCCAGCAGCTTAAGGAACCAGGGGGCATCAAATAATTCACCCCTCCACTTT
>TRBV11-3|TRBJ1-1|few|NA
CASSFAAVNTEAFF
TGTGCCAGCAGCTTCGCAGCCGTGAACACTGAAGCTTTCTTT
>TRBV3-1|TRBJ1-4|NA|NA
CASSLNNLWFF
TGTGCCAGCAGCCTGAACAACCTATGGTTTTTT
>TRBV5-3|TRBJ2-3|NA|NA
CASSLYLGDTQYF
TGTGCCAGCAGCCTATACCTAGGGGATACGCAGTATTTT
>TRBV14|TRBJ2-1|NA|TRBD2
CASRLAGFNEQFF
TGTGCCAGTCGACTAGCGGGATTCAATGAGCAGTTCTTC
>TRBV6-4|TRBJ2-3|NA|NA
CASSDEGSTDTQYF
TGTGCCAGCAGTGATGAGGGCAGCACAGATACGCAGTATTTT
>TRBV7-2|TRBJ1-1|many|NA
CASSPTASMNTEAFF
TGTGCCAGCAGCCCGACGGCCTCCATGAACACTGAAGCTTTCTTT
>TRBV5-1|TRBJ2-2|few|NA
CASTGTVTGELFF
TGCGCCAGCACCGGGACCGTAACCGGGGAGCTGTTTTTT
>TRBV6-2/TRBV6-3|TRBJ1-2|NA|TRBD1
CASSYSDRVNGYTF
TGTGCCAGCAGTTACTCGGACAGGGTAAATGGCTACACCTTC
>TRBV6-2/TRBV6-3|TRBJ1-1|many|NA
CASSWIGLNTEAFF
TGTGCCAGCAGTTGGATAGGATTGAACACTGAAGCTTTCTTT
>TRBV19|TRBJ1-4|few|NA
CASSNAGLTNEKLFF
TGTGCCAGTAGCAATGCGGGGTTAACTAATGAAAAACTGTTTTTT
>TRBV10-3|TRBJ2-1|NA|NA
CAIRESLYNEQFF
TGTGCCATCAGGGAGTCCCTATACAATGAGCAGTTCTTC
>TRBV30|TRBJ2-3|few|NA
CAWSGGRSTDTQYF
TGTGCCTGGAGCGGAGGGCGGAGCACAGATACGCAGTATTTT
>TRBV7-2|TRBJ2-3|few|NA
CASSLGVNPGADTQYF
TGTGCCAGCAGCTTAGGAGTGAACCCCGGGGCGGATACGCAGTATTTT
>TRBV2|TRBJ2-1|NA|NA
CASSVRASSYNEQFF
TGTGCCAGCAGTGTTCGCGCGAGCTCCTACAATGAGCAGTTCTTC
>TRBV7-8|TRBJ2-6|many|NA
CASSSYRAGANVLTF
TGTGCCAGCAGCTCCTACAGGGCTGGGGCCAACGTCCTGACTTTC
>TRBV7-2|TRBJ2-1|many|NA
CASSPLYNEQFF
TGTGCCAGCAGCCCACTTTACAATGAGCAGTTCTTC
>TRBV19|TRBJ2-1|few|NA
CASSIGAGRDEQFF
TGTGCCAGTAGTATAGGTGCGGGGCGCGATGAGCAGTTCTTC
>TRBV12-3/TRBV12-4|TRBJ1-2|once|TRBD1
CASKKADRGRGGYTF
TGTGCCAGCAAAAAAGCGGACAGGGGGCGCGGTGGCTACACCTTC
>TRBV7-6|TRBJ2-2|many|NA
CASSIGQAVSGELFF
TGTGCCAGCAGCATCGGACAAGCTGTATCCGGGGAGCTGTTTTTT
>TRBV11-3|TRBJ2-5|NA|NA
CASSLLSAPETQYF
TGTGCCAGCAGCTTACTTTCGGCCCCAGAGACCCAGTACTTC
>TRBV7-9|TRBJ2-2|few|NA
CASSLSGKNVGELFF
TGTGCCAGCAGCTTATCGGGAAAGAACGTCGGGGAGCTGTTTTTT
>TRBV24-1|TRBJ1-2|NA|NA
CATSGGTTNYGYTF
TGTGCCACCAGTGGGGGGACAACCAACTATGGCTACACCTTC
>TRBV7-8|TRBJ1-4|many|TRBD1
CASSLQGAANEKLFF
TGTGCCAGCAGCTTACAGGGGGCGGCTAATGAAAAACTGTTTTTT
>TRBV6-1|TRBJ1-5|few|TRBD1
CASREQGANNQPQHF
TGTGCCAGCAGGGAACAGGGGGCGAACAATCAGCCCCAGCATTTT
>TRBV5-1|TRBJ2-1|few|TRBD2
CASSPGPGREVYNEQFF
TGCGCCAGCAGCCCTGGACCGGGGCGGGAGGTCTACAATGAGCAGTTCTTC
>TRBV24-1|TRBJ2-3|NA|NA
CATTGGDTQYF
TGTGCCACCACCGGGGGAGATACGCAGTATTTT
>TRBV6-2/TRBV6-3|TRBJ2-1|NA|TRBD2
CASSYSPGRSIVYEQFF
TGTGCCAGCAGTTACAGCCCCGGGAGGTCGATAGTCTATGAGCAGTTCTTC
>TRBV5-4|TRBJ2-3|few|NA
CASSLTGHTDTQYF
TGTGCCAGCAGCTTGACAGGACACACAGATACGCAGTATTTT